This T cell receptor beta chain came from a study of T cell responses to AZD1222 COVID-19 vaccine. This CDR3 has 14 residues. Germline V gene sequence: CDR1 SGHTA, CDR2 FQGNSA. The V gene lost 2 bases and the J gene lost 13 bases, with 15 bases spanning the gap. Libraries were prepared by immunoSEQ multiplex PCR; TCRdb keeps only in-frame clonotypes and omits some of them. The sample contains around 100,000 clones, around nine tenths of which appear only once. The chain carries TRBV7-2 and TRBJ1-6; weak D call: TRBD1 (5 bases). Sequenced here: peripheral blood, sampled on day 0 of AZD1222 vaccination. The receptor's source is an adult in good health. CDR3 in amino acids: CASSLNRGGDPLHF. In DNA form, the CDR3 reads TGTGCCAGCAGCTTAAATAGGGGAGGGGATCCCCTCCACTTT.